This TCR beta chain was sequenced in a study of regulatory T cells in long-lasting Graves disease. Study-wide points: Peripheral blood, not thyroid tissue, was the sole material studied.

CDR3 regions were amplified by Arm-PCR using iRepertoire HTBI primers to build TCR beta libraries. A single record per CDR3 protein comes from TCRdb applying MiXCR to the multiplex PCR reads. This sample has roughly 420,000 distinct CDR3 sequences; approximately 16% occur once, and the top ten carry approximately 22%. The V end was cut by 1 base, the J end by 7 bases, with 17 bases between. The CDR3 sequence is 16 residues long. Germline assignment: CDR1 MNHEY and CDR2 SMNVEV (reference sequence). This clonotype was detected ten times or more. Its specificity is unknown. Time point meaning: newly diagnosed GD, antithyroid drugs for less than 3 months. Scientists built the TCR library using RNA that was extracted from PBMCs. A volume of 9 to 9.5 milliliters of peripheral blood was collected in EDTA tubes. This sample was also put to use in a study of T cells in Graves' hyperthyroidism and ophthalmopathy. According to that study: Each diagnosis was grounded in clinical symptoms, serum thyroxine and TRAb, thyroid ultrasound, and orbital computed tomography.

The sequences come from peripheral blood mononuclear cells (PBMCs), collected at new diagnosis, from a patient treated with antithyroid drugs. The gene calls are TRBV27 and TRBJ2-1; D gene unclear. The source is a woman in her late teens or twenties with Graves disease. The CDR3 sequence: CASSLLTTASVNEQFF. CDR3 DNA: TGTGCCAGCAGTTTATTGACCACGGCATCGGTTAATGAGCAGTTCTTC.